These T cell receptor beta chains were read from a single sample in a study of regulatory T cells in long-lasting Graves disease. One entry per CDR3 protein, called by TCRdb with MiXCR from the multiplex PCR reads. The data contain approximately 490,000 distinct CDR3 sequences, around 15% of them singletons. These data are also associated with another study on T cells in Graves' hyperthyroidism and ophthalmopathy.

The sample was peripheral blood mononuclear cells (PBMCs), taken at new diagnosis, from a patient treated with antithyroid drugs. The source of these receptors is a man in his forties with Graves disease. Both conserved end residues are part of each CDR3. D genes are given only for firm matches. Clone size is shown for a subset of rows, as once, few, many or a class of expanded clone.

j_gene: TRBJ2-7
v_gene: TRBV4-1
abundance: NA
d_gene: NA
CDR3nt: TGCGCCAGCAGCCCCCTCATTGGGGTGGCCGAGCAGTACTTC
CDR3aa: CASSPLIGVAEQYF

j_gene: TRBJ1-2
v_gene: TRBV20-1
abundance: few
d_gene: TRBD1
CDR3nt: TGCAGTGCTAGTTCCCAGGGGGCGCCTGGCTACACCTTC
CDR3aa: CSASSQGAPGYTF

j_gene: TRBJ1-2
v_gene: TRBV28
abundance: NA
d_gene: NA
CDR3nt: TGTGCCAGCTGGAAACAGAGTGGCTACACCTTC
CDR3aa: CASWKQSGYTF

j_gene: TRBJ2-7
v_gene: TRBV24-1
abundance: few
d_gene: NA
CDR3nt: TGTGCCACCAGTGCCCCAGGGTCTTACGAGCAGTACTTC
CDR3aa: CATSAPGSYEQYF

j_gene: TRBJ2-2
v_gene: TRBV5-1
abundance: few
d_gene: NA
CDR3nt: TGCGCCAGCAGCTTGGACTGGGGCGCGAACACCGGGGAGCTGTTTTTT
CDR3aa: CASSLDWGANTGELFF

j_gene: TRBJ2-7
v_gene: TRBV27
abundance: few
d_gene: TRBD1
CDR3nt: TGTGCCAGCAGAGCCGGGACAGGGAATTACGAGCAGTACTTC
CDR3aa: CASRAGTGNYEQYF

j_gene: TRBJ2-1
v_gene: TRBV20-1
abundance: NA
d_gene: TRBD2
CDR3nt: TGCAGTGCACCCGGGACTAGCGGGAATTATGAGCAGTTCTTC
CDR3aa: CSAPGTSGNYEQFF

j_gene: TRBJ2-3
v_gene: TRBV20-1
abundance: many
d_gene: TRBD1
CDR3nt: TGCAGTGCCCCGGGACAGATCCTCACAGATACGCAGTATTTT
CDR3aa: CSAPGQILTDTQYF

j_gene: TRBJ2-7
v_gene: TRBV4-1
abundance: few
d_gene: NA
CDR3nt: TGCGCCAGCAGCCAAGATACTAGAACGACCTACGAGCAGTACTTC
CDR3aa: CASSQDTRTTYEQYF

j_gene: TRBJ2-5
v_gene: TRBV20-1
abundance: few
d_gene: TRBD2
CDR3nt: TGCAGTGCTAGAGATCATGGGGGTCTAGCGGGAGGGCCCAGAGAGACCCAGTACTTC
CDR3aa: CSARDHGGLAGGPRETQYF

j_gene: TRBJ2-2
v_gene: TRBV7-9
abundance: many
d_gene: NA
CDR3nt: TGTGCCAGCAGCTTACACACCGGGGAGCTGTTTTTT
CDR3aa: CASSLHTGELFF

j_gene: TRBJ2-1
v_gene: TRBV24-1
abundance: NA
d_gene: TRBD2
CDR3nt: TGTGCCACCAGTGATTCCCACTTCGGGAGGGCAAATGAGCAGTTCTTC
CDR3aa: CATSDSHFGRANEQFF

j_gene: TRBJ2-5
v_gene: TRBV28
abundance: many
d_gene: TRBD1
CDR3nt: TGTGCCAGCAGTCCCCCGCAAGTGCGACAGGGGGTGGAGACCCAGTACTTC
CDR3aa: CASSPPQVRQGVETQYF

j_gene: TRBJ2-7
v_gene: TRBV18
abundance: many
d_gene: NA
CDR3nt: TGTGCCAGCTCCCTCGACCCAACCTACGAGCAGTACTTC
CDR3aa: CASSLDPTYEQYF

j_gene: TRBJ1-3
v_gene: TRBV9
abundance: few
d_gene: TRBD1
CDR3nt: TGTGCCAGCAGCGTAGCCTGGGACAGGGGGAACACCATATATTTT
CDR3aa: CASSVAWDRGNTIYF

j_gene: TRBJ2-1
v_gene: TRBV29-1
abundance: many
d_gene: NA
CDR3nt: TGCAGCGGTATGGTAGCCAATGAGCAGTTCTTC
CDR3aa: CSGMVANEQFF

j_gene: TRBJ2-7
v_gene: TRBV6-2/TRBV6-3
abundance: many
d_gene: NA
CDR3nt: TGTGCCAGCAGTGTAACAGCCTACGAGCAGTACTTC
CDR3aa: CASSVTAYEQYF

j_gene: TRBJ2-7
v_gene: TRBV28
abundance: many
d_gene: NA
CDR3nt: TGTGCCAGCAGTTCCTACAGGACGTTAACCTTCGACGAGCAGTACTTC
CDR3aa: CASSSYRTLTFDEQYF

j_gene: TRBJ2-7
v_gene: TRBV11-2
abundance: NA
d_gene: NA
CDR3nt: TGTGCCAGCAGCTCCCCCGAAGCCTACGAGCAGTACTTC
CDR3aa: CASSSPEAYEQYF

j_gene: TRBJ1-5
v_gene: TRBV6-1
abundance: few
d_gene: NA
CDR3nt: TGTGCCAGCAGTGAAAGACAGGGCAATCAGCCCCAGCATTTT
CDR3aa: CASSERQGNQPQHF

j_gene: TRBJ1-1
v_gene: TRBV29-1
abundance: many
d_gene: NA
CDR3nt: TGCAGCGTTGACAGGGGACCTAACACTGAAGCTTTCTTT
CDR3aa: CSVDRGPNTEAFF

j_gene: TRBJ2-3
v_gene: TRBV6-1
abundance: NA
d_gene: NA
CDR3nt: TGTGCCAGCAGTGAAGTGGGGCCCCGCACAGATACGCAGTATTTT
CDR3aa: CASSEVGPRTDTQYF

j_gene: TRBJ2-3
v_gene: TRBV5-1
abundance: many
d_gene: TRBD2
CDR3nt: TGCGCCAGCAGTATTAGCGGGGCTAGCACAGATACGCAGTATTTT
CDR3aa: CASSISGASTDTQYF

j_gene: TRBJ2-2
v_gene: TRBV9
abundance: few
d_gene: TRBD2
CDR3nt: TGTGCCAGCAGCGGACTAGCGAGGACCGGGGAGCTGTTTTTT
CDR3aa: CASSGLARTGELFF

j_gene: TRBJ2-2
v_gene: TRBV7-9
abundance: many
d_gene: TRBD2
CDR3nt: TGTGCCAGCAAGAAAGCGGGAGGGCCCGGCACCGGGGAGCTGTTTTTT
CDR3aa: CASKKAGGPGTGELFF

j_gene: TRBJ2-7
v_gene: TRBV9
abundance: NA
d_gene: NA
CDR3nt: TGTGCCAGCAGCGGCGACCCCTACGAGCAGTACTTC
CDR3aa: CASSGDPYEQYF

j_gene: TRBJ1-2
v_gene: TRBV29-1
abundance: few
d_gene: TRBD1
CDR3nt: TGCAGCGTCTATCCGACAGGGAACTATGGCTACACCTTC
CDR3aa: CSVYPTGNYGYTF

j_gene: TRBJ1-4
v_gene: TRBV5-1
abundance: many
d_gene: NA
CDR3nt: TGCGCCAGCAGCTTGAGGCTGGATGAAAAACTGTTTTTT
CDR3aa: CASSLRLDEKLFF

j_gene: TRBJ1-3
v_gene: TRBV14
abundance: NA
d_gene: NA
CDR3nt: TGTGCCAGCAGCCCAAGCCTCTCTGGAAACACCATATATTTT
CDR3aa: CASSPSLSGNTIYF

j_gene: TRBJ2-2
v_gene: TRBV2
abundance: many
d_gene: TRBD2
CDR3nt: TGTGCCAGCAGTGAGAGAGGACTAGCGGGAGCAGGGGAGCTGTTTTTT
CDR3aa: CASSERGLAGAGELFF

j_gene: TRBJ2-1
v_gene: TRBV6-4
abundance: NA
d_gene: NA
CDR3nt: TGTGCCACCCGCTCCGTGGGGGAGCAGTTCTTC
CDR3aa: CATRSVGEQFF

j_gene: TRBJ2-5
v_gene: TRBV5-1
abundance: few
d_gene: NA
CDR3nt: TGCGCCAGCAGCTTGGACAGGGTCAAAGAGACCCAGTACTTC
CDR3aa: CASSLDRVKETQYF

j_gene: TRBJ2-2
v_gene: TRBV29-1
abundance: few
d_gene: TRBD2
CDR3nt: TGCAGCGTCAGACTAGCGGGAGACCTTAACACCGGGGAGCTGTTTTTT
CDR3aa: CSVRLAGDLNTGELFF

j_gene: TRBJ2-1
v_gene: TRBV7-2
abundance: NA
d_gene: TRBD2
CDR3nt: TGTGCCAGCACCTGGGGACTAGCGGGGGACGCGCAGTTCTTC
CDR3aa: CASTWGLAGDAQFF

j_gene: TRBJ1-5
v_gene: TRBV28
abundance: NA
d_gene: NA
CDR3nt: TGTGCCAGCAGCCACACGGGGTTGGGTCAGCCCCAGCATTTT
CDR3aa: CASSHTGLGQPQHF

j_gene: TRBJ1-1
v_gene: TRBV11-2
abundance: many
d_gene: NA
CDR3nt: TGTGCCAGCAGCTCCCTGCGGGGAGGTGTGGGGAAAGCTTTCTTT
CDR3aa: CASSSLRGGVGKAFF